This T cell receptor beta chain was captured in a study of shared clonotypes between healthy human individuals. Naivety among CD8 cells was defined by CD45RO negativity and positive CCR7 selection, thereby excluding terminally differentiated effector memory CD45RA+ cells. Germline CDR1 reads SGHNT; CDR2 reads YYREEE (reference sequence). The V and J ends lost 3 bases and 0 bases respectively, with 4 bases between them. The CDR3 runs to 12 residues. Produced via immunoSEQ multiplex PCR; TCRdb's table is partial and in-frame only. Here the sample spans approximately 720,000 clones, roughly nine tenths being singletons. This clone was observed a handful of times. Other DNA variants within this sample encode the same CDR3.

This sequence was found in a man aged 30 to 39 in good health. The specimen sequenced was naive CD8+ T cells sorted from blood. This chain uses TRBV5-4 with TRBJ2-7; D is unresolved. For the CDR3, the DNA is TGTGCCAGCAGCTCGAGCTCCTACGAGCAGTACTTC. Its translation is CASSSSSYEQYF.